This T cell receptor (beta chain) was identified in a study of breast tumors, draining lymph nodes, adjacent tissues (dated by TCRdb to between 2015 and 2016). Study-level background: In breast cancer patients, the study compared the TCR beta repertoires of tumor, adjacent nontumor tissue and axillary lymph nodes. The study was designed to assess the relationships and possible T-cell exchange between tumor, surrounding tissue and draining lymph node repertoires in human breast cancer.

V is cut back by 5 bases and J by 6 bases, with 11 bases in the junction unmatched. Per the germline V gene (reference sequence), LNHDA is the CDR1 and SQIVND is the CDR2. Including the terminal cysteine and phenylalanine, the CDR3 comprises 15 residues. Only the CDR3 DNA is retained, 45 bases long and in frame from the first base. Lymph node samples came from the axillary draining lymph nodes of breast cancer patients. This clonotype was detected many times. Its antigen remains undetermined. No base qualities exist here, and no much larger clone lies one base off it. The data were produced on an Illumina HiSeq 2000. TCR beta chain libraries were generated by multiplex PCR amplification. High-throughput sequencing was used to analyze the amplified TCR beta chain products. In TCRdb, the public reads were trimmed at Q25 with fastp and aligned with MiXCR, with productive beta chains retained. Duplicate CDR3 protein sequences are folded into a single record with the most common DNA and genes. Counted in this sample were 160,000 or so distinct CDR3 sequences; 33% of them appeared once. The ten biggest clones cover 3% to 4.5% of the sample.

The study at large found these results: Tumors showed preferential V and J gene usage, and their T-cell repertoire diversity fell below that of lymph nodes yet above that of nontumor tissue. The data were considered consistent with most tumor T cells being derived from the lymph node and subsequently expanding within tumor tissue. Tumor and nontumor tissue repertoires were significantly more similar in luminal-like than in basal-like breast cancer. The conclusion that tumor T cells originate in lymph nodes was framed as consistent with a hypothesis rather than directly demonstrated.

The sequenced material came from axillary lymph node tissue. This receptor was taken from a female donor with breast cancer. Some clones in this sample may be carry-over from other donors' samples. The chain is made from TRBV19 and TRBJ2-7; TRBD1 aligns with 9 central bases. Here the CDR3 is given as CASSFLGTGYFEQYF. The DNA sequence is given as TGTGCCAGTAGTTTCCTCGGGACAGGGTACTTCGAGCAGTACTTC.